This T cell receptor beta chain was recorded in a study of T-cell reconstitution after alpha-beta-depleted transplantation in children. V was cut by 2 bases and J by 6 bases, with 13 bases left in between. CDR1 and CDR2 (germline): DFQATT, SNEGSKA (reference sequence). This CDR3 is 14 amino acids long. Construction of the TCRbeta library involved unique molecular identifiers. TCRdb passed the PCR reads through MiXCR, listing each CDR3 protein once. The table records approximately 980,000 distinct CDR3 sequences, about 31% of them present only once. The sample here was PBMCs, mostly from graft donor cells, taken 360 days after TCRalphabeta/CD19-depleted stem cell transplant. This clonotype was sampled from a boy less than two years old who had a stem cell transplant for SCID, so the T cells may come from the graft donor. The V call is TRBV20-1, the J call TRBJ2-2; the D gene is possibly TRBD2 (5 bases). The CDR3: CSARMTGSAGELFF. Written as DNA, the CDR3 is TGCAGTGCTAGAATGACGGGGAGCGCCGGGGAGCTGTTTTTT.